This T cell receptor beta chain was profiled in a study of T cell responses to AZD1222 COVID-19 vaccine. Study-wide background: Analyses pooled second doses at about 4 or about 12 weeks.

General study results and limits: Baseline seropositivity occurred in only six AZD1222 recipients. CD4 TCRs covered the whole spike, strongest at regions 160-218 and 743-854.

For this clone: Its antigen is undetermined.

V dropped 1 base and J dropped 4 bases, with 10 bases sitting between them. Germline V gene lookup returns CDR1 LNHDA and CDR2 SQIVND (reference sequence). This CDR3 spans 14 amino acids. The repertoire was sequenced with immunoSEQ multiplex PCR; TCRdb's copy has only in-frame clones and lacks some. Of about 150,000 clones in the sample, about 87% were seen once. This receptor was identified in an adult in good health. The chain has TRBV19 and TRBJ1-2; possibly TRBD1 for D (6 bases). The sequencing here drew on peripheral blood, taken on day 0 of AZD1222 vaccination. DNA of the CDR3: TGTGCCAGTAGTATAGCGCGGGGGGCCTATGGCTACACCTTC. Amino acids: CASSIARGAYGYTF.